This T cell receptor (beta chain) was documented in a study of cytomegalovirus exposure and HLA in healthy donors. Study-wide context: Unique TCR beta sequences numbering some 120 million came from about 180 million T cells in an earlier analysis.

Primers included in the PCR were 60 Vbeta and 13 Jbeta primers. Some clones are missing from TCRdb's copy, which holds only in-frame ones; the method was immunoSEQ multiplex PCR. The sample includes fewer than 200,000 clones, 65% to 85% of them seen just once. Points from the study as a whole: One variant, a missense change in DCLRE1C, was linked in a later analysis to TCR beta V- and J-gene trimming.

As to this clone: Its antigen is not identified.

Sequencing used PBMCs. This clonotype was sampled from a woman aged 45-60 years in good health and CMV-seropositive.

The CDR3 bases are TGTGCCAGCAGCGTAAACCCAGCGGGGGTCGACGAGCAGTACTTC. Protein sequence: CASSVNPAGVDEQYF. The V and J genes are TRBV9 and TRBJ2-7; 8 bases agree with TRBD2. This CDR3 is built from 15 residues. The V and J ends lost 1 base and 5 bases, in that order; junction bases with no gene match: 8. The germline CDR1 and CDR2 sequences are SGDLS and YYNGEE.